This entry lists 28 T cell receptor beta chains sequenced from one sample in a study of blood T cells in healthy people across ages. Together with a sample-barcoded 5' primer, a J-beta primer mix was included in a second PCR lasting about 6 to 11 cycles. From the 5' RACE reads, TCRdb called clonotypes with MiXCR, one entry per CDR3 protein. The data contain about 1.8 million distinct CDR3 sequences, around half of them singletons. The sequencing input was blood. Receptors originate from a woman aged 40 to 50 in good health.

V gene TRBV6-6 combines with J gene TRBJ2-1, with TRBD2 matching 7 bases. Judging by the DNA end, TRBJ2-7 fits better; the J call may be wrong. Germline V lookup: CDR1 MNHNY, CDR2 SVGAGI (reference sequence). This CDR3 spans 12 amino acids. CDR3 sequence (DNA): TGTGCCAGCAGGGAACCGGGGGGTGAGCAGTACTTC. Its protein is CASREPGGEQYF.

A word on this clonotype: Compared with germline, one end of the junction differs, possibly owing to a read error. The genes are TRBV7-3 and TRBJ2-1; tentatively, D is TRBD1 (5 bases). CDR1 and CDR2 from the germline V gene are SGHTA and FQGTGA. This CDR3 region has 14 residues. CDR3 sequence (DNA): TGTGCCAGCAGCGTAACGGGCAGGGACAATGAGCAGTTCTTC. Its protein is CASSVTGRDNEQFF.

This clonotype has a handful of counts. The chain uses TRBV19 and TRBJ1-2, with D tentatively TRBD1 (6 bases). Germline V CDR1 and CDR2: LNHDA, SQIVND (reference sequence). This CDR3 region has 12 residues. Trimming left V 9 bases short and J 5 bases short, with 13 bases between. The DNA for the CDR3 is TGTGCCAGCAGGGGACGGCTGTATGGCTACACCTTC. It is translated as CASRGRLYGYTF.

The rearrangement joins TRBV27 to TRBJ2-3, with 7 bases fitting TRBD2. This CDR3 comprises 16 residues. The ends lost 0 bases at V and 2 bases at J; junction bases unmatched: 5. The germline gives CDR1 MNHEY, CDR2 SMNVEV (reference sequence). The CDR3 DNA follows: TGTGCCAGCAGTTTATCCGTGCGGGGGACCACAGATACGCAGTATTTT. Protein: CASSLSVRGTTDTQYF.

This clonotype has only one observation. V is TRBV3-1 and J is TRBJ2-6; D remains unclear. Germline V lookup: CDR1 LGHDT, CDR2 YNNKEL (reference sequence). This CDR3 comprises 16 residues. V gave up 1 base and J gave up 1 base, with 8 bases separating them. As DNA, the CDR3 is TGTGCCAGCAGCCAAGCTGTTAAATCTGGGGCCAACGTCCTGACTTTC. Translating it yields CASSQAVKSGANVLTF.

The rearrangement links TRBV2 to TRBJ2-7, with TRBD2 matching over 10 bases. The trim removed 6 bases at V and 7 bases at J, leaving 9 bases unmatched. The V gene's germline CDR1 is SNHLY and CDR2 FYNNEI. This CDR3 has 14 amino acids. The CDR3 sequence is CASRAASGGNEQYF. As DNA, the CDR3 is TGTGCCAGCAGGGCGGCTAGCGGGGGCAATGAGCAGTACTTC.

The chain links TRBV10-3 to TRBJ2-1; TRBD2 might be the D (6 bases). CDR1 is ENHRY, CDR2 SYGVKD, per germline. V shed 4 bases and J shed 9 bases, with 25 bases lying between them. The CDR3 runs to 17 residues. The CDR3 sequence: CAISVGAAGGGIGEQFF. DNA for the CDR3: TGTGCCATCAGTGTCGGGGCCGCCGGTGGCGGGATAGGTGAGCAGTTCTTC.

J is TRBJ1-2 and V is TRBV28; D call uncertain. Germline lookup yields CDR1 MDHEN and CDR2 SYDVKM. CDR3 size: 14 residues. V was pared by 3 bases and J by 5 bases, with 13 bases between. In DNA form, the CDR3 reads TGTGCCAGCAGTTTCGGGCCAGGAGCTTATGGCTACACCTTC. As protein: CASSFGPGAYGYTF.

This clonotype came up a few times. CDR3 region: CASSAPGLAALYNEQFF. The CDR3 DNA reads as TGTGCCAGCAGTGCCCCGGGACTAGCAGCCCTCTACAATGAGCAGTTCTTC. The gene calls are TRBV6-1 and TRBJ2-1; 9 bases are shared with TRBD2. CDR3 size: 17 residues. Losses at the gene ends were 4 bases for V and 3 bases for J; bases not matched to a gene: 10. The germline gives CDR1 MNHNS, CDR2 SASEGT.

This clonotype was found once. The chain recombines TRBV4-2 with TRBJ2-3; TRBD2 aligns across 7 bases. CDR1 and CDR2 (germline): LGHNA, YNFKEQ. This CDR3 contains 16 residues. With V trimmed by 2 bases and J by 2 bases, 7 bases remained unmatched. As DNA, the CDR3 is TGTGCCAGCAGCCAACGCGGGGGAGGGAACACAGATACGCAGTATTTT. This translates into CASSQRGGGNTDTQYF.

This chain joins TRBV6-6 and TRBJ1-5; the match to TRBD1 covers 11 bases. The CDR3 has 15 residues. V gave up 5 bases and J gave up 6 bases; unmatched junction bases: 6. Germline-derived CDR1 and CDR2 are MNHNY and SVGAGI (reference sequence). The CDR3 sequence: CASSRFGTGGQPQHF. CDR3 in DNA: TGTGCCAGCAGTCGTTTCGGGACAGGGGGTCAGCCCCAGCATTTT.

This clonotype was counted once. V is TRBV28 and J is TRBJ2-3, with TRBD2 matching over 7 bases. Germline-derived CDR1 and CDR2 are MDHEN and SYDVKM. The CDR3 is made up of 16 amino acids. The junction had 8 bases not matched to a gene; V was cut back by 5 bases and J by 0 bases. DNA for the CDR3: TGTGCCAGCAGTCCGGGTTGGGGGGGTAGCACAGATACGCAGTATTTT. This codes for CASSPGWGGSTDTQYF.

The chain couples TRBV6-1 to TRBJ2-1; possible D gene TRBD2, 5 bases. The J call is uncertain, as TRBJ2-7 better fits the DNA end. The CDR3 is 15 amino acids. Germline V lookup: CDR1 MNHNS, CDR2 SASEGT. The CDR3 here is CASRRVASSYNEQYF. CDR3 DNA sequence: TGTGCCAGCAGGAGGGTAGCAAGCTCCTACAATGAGCAGTACTTC.

This clonotype came up a few times. V is TRBV28 and J is TRBJ2-4, with TRBD1 identical over 9 bases. The trim removed 6 bases at V and 4 bases at J, leaving 10 bases unmatched. CDR1 and CDR2 from the germline V gene are MDHEN and SYDVKM. This CDR3 has 16 amino acids. In nucleotides, the CDR3 is TGTGCCAGCAGACACTCCGGGACAGGGAGAAAAAACATTCAGTACTTC. Translation: CASRHSGTGRKNIQYF.

The chain employs TRBV7-2 and TRBJ2-5; TRBD2 agrees at 8 bases. CDR1 SGHTA and CDR2 FQGNSA come from the germline V gene. After removal of 2 bases from V and 2 bases from J, the junction contained 7 bases not matched to a gene. This CDR3 contains 16 residues. The CDR3: CASSLIPGGPQETQYF. CDR3 coding DNA: TGTGCCAGCAGCTTAATTCCGGGGGGGCCACAAGAGACCCAGTACTTC.

In this sample, this clonotype turned up a few times. The V and J genes are TRBV6-2 or TRBV6-3 and TRBJ2-4; D call uncertain. Per the germline V gene, CDR1 is MNHEY and CDR2 is SVGEGT. This CDR3 is 17 amino acids long. The V gene lost 4 bases and the J gene lost 3 bases, with 19 bases spanning the gap. CDR3 in DNA: TGTGCCAGCAGTTCTACGCGTGGGTCCCAATTCAAAAACATTCAGTACTTC. Its protein is CASSSTRGSQFKNIQYF.

The rearrangement uses TRBV4-1 and TRBJ2-1; tentative D call: TRBD2 (6 bases). The CDR3 is 13 residues long. From germline, CDR1 is MGHRA and CDR2 YSYEKL. Deletions cut 5 bases from V and 6 bases from J, with 11 bases between. The CDR3 region is CASSAGTGNEQFF. The CDR3 bases are TGCGCCAGCAGCGCCGGGACTGGCAATGAGCAGTTCTTC.

The J gene is TRBJ1-1, the V gene TRBV5-1; 9 positions agree with TRBD1. The J segment lost 3 bases and the V segment lost 5 bases, leaving 8 bases of the junction unmatched. CDR1 and CDR2 from the germline V gene are SGHRS and YFSETQ. The length of the CDR3 is 15 residues. The CDR3 region is CASRIQGAGDTEAFF. CDR3 DNA: TGCGCCAGCAGGATACAGGGGGCGGGTGACACTGAAGCTTTCTTT.

Note on this clonotype: Given a much more abundant clone one base away, this may be a read error. The chain has TRBV27 and TRBJ2-1; TRBD2 might be the D (6 bases). The CDR3 is 16 residues long. Germline lookup yields CDR1 MNHEY and CDR2 SMNVEV (reference sequence). V gave up 4 bases and J gave up 13 bases, with 26 bases separating them. The CDR3 sequence is CASSSTHTGVVETQFF. CDR3 in DNA: TGTGCCAGCAGTTCCACCCATACGGGGGTAGTCGAGACCCAGTTCTTC.

The rearrangement uses TRBV9 and TRBJ1-2, with D hard to call. The length of the CDR3 is 13 residues. V lost 1 base and J 1 base, leaving 5 bases between the germline ends. Germline V gives CDR1 SGDLS, CDR2 YYNGEE. CDR3 nucleotides: TGTGCCAGCAGCGTAAGGTTTAACTATGGCTACACCTTC. Translated, it gives CASSVRFNYGYTF.

This clonotype was detected only a few times. The chain combines TRBV20-1 with TRBJ2-7; a weak D match, TRBD1 (5 bases). The CDR3 totals 12 residues. Trimming shortened V by 6 bases and J by 3 bases, and 12 bases separated the two germline ends. The germline V gene has CDR1 DFQATT and CDR2 SNEGSKA (reference sequence). The CDR3 is CSASTRDYEQYF. The CDR3 DNA reads as TGCAGTGCGAGCACCAGGGACTACGAGCAGTACTTC.

This chain connects TRBV6-1 to TRBJ2-1, with 11 bases identical to TRBD2. The J call may be mistaken, given a closer DNA end match to TRBJ2-7. Germline V gene data show CDR1 as MNHNS and CDR2 as SASEGT. The CDR3 covers 15 residues. The CDR3: CASSPLAGGHNEQYF. CDR3 DNA: TGTGCCAGCAGTCCTCTAGCGGGGGGACACAATGAGCAGTACTTC.

The rearrangement links TRBV12-3 or TRBV12-4 to TRBJ2-5; 10 positions agree with TRBD2. Germline trimming cut 6 bases from V and 3 bases from J; bases unmatched to any gene: 7. CDR3 length: 15 amino acids. Written as DNA, the CDR3 is TGTGCCAGCAGCTATCGAGGACTAGCGGAAGAGACCCAGTACTTC. Residues: CASSYRGLAEETQYF.

This clonotype was seen only a few times. The chain has TRBV12-3 or TRBV12-4 and TRBJ2-1; 11 positions agree with TRBD2. Germline trimming cut 6 bases from V and 3 bases from J; bases unmatched to any gene: 7. This CDR3 spans 16 amino acids. CDR3 region: CASSSRLAGFYNEQFF. CDR3 coding DNA: TGTGCCAGCAGCTCTCGACTAGCGGGGTTCTACAATGAGCAGTTCTTC.

The chain recombines TRBV7-9 with TRBJ2-4, with TRBD1 matching over 8 bases. The better agreement between TRBJ2-7 and the DNA end casts doubt on the J call. Germline lookup yields CDR1 SEHNR and CDR2 FQNEAQ (reference sequence). This CDR3 spans 15 amino acids. As DNA, the CDR3 is TGTGCCAGCAGCTTAGATGACAGGGGACGCTACGAGCAGTACTTC. Translation: CASSLDDRGRYEQYF.

The chain links TRBV20-1 to TRBJ2-7; weak D call: TRBD1 (5 bases). The CDR3 runs 14 residues. Trimming left V 3 bases short and J 2 bases short, with 14 bases between. Germline loops: CDR1 DFQATT, CDR2 SNEGSKA (reference sequence). Here the CDR3 reads CSARAGSIPYEQYF. CDR3 in DNA: TGCAGTGCTAGGGCAGGGTCCATACCCTACGAGCAGTACTTC.

The CDR3 region is CASSVGGTSRTQYF. The CDR3 DNA reads as TGTGCCAGCAGCGTAGGGGGGACTAGTCGCACGCAGTATTTT. The chain links TRBV7-2 to TRBJ2-3; 8 bases map to TRBD2. Germline V gene lookup returns CDR1 SGHTA and CDR2 FQGNSA. This CDR3 has 14 residues. J gave up 9 bases and V 5 bases, and 10 bases lay outside the gene matches.

The genes are TRBV4-2 and TRBJ1-2, with a possible D match to TRBD1 (6 bases). V gave up 1 base and J gave up 4 bases, with 13 bases separating them. Germline values: CDR1 LGHNA, CDR2 YNFKEQ. The CDR3 is made up of 15 amino acids. CDR3 amino acids: CASSQVGGAGYGYTF. For the CDR3, the DNA is TGTGCCAGCAGCCAAGTGGGGGGCGCAGGCTATGGCTACACCTTC.